The present entry profiles one TCR beta chain with its context. No antigen is known for it. This entry is derived from a study of cytomegalovirus exposure and HLA in healthy donors. Primers for the PCR totalled 60 Vbeta and 13 Jbeta. The assay was immunoSEQ multiplex PCR, and TCRdb's table has in-frame clones only and misses some. The table has 150,000 to 200,000 clones, 83% seen once; the top ten hold around 4.1%. The CDR3 consists of 18 residues. Germline CDR1 is MDHEN and CDR2 is SYDVKM. V was clipped by 7 bases and J by 4 bases; unmatched bases: 17. Study-wide points: TCR beta V- and J-gene trimming was later associated with a missense DCLRE1C variant. High sensitivity and specificity were reportedly achieved when the classifier diagnosed cytomegalovirus status.

The genes are TRBV28 and TRBJ2-5; 11 bases are shared with TRBD1. This TCR derives from a man aged 45-60 years in good health and CMV-seropositive. Input material: PBMCs. The CDR3 DNA sequence: TGTGCCAGCATCTCTACGTGGACAGGGGGCCGGGTGGGAGAGACCCAGTACTTC. It yields the protein CASISTWTGGRVGETQYF.